The 8 T cell receptor beta chains in this list originate from one sample, sequenced in a study of T cell responses to AZD1222 COVID-19 vaccine. TCRdb keeps only in-frame clones here, not all; method: immunoSEQ multiplex PCR. The profile shows about 86,000 clones, around 89% of them singletons. The starting material was peripheral blood, obtained 28 days after the second AZD1222 dose. All receptors derive from an adult who received the AZD1222 COVID-19 vaccine.

This clone was picked up one time. V is TRBV27 and J is TRBJ2-5; no clear D. CDR3 length equals 12 residues. The germline V gene encodes CDR1 MNHEY and CDR2 SMNVEV (reference sequence). Between the trimmed V and J ends, which lost 3 bases and 0 bases, there was a span of 2 bases. CDR3 DNA sequence: TGTGCCAGCAGTTTCTACCAAGAGACCCAGTACTTC. This codes for CASSFYQETQYF.

The J gene is TRBJ2-7, the V gene TRBV2; D possibly matches TRBD1 or TRBD2 (5 bases each). CDR3 size: 16 residues. The germline gives CDR1 SNHLY, CDR2 FYNNEI. Trimming took 9 bases from V and 3 from J, leaving 24 bases between them. The CDR3 sequence: CASEERGSPRGYEQYF. The CDR3 DNA sequence: TGTGCCAGTGAAGAAAGAGGGTCGCCGAGGGGCTACGAGCAGTACTTC.

The genes are TRBV4-3 and TRBJ1-6, with 10 bases fitting TRBD1. The germline CDR1 and CDR2 sequences are LGHNA and YSLEER. The trim removed 3 bases at V and 5 bases at J, leaving 1 base unmatched. This CDR3 comprises 15 residues. The CDR3 here is CASSQGQGNNSPLHF. The CDR3 DNA reads as TGCGCCAGCAGCCAGGGACAGGGGAATAATTCACCCCTCCACTTT.

This sequence joins TRBV18 and TRBJ2-5; 8 bases fit TRBD1. Germline V gene lookup returns CDR1 KGHSH and CDR2 LQKENI. V gave up 1 base and J gave up 1 base; unmatched junction bases: 2. The CDR3 spans 15 residues. This chain's CDR3 is CASSPLTGGQETQYF. CDR3 DNA sequence: TGTGCCAGCTCACCACTCACAGGGGGCCAAGAGACCCAGTACTTC.

The rearrangement uses TRBV9 and TRBJ2-3, with TRBD2 matching 9 bases. The CDR3 spans 15 residues. The V segment lost 0 bases and the J segment 6 bases; nucleotides outside the gene matches: 5. The germline V gene encodes CDR1 SGDLS and CDR2 YYNGEE. The DNA for the CDR3 is TGTGCCAGCAGCGTAGACGCGGGGGGGCCGGATACGCAGTATTTT. Protein: CASSVDAGGPDTQYF.

This chain uses TRBV6-5 with TRBJ1-2; D unclear. Per the germline V gene, CDR1 is MNHEY and CDR2 is SVGAGI. The CDR3 runs to 15 residues. Trimming removed 6 bases from V and 0 bases from J, with 14 bases in between. DNA for the CDR3: TGTGCCAGCAGCTACAACAGACACTCTAACTATGGCTACACCTTC. It encodes CASSYNRHSNYGYTF.

The gene calls are TRBV19 and TRBJ1-2, with D unclear. The length of the CDR3 is 12 residues. Trimming cost V 5 bases and J 2 bases, with 6 bases left between them. CDR1 and CDR2 (germline): LNHDA, SQIVND (reference sequence). The CDR3 loop is CASSGQNYGYTF. CDR3 sequence (DNA): TGTGCCAGTAGTGGCCAGAACTATGGCTACACCTTC.

Here the CDR3 DNA reads TGTGCCAGCTCTAGGGGGACTAGCGGGAGGCTTACCCGTGAGATCGCCTACGAGCAGTACTTC. This encodes CASSRGTSGRLTREIAYEQYF. The chain recombines TRBV19 with TRBJ2-7, with TRBD2 matching 15 bases. The length of the CDR3 is 21 residues. V dropped 9 bases and J dropped 2; count of bases not matched to a gene: 23. The germline gives CDR1 LNHDA, CDR2 SQIVND (reference sequence).